The 28 T cell receptor beta chains reported below all come from one sample, sequenced in a study of T cells after yellow fever vaccination. TCRdb fed the 5' RACE reads into MiXCR, producing one record per CDR3 protein. The sample consists of about 170,000 distinct CDR3 sequences, approximately 10% of them appearing once. The sample consisted of CD8+ T cells sorted from PBMCs, taken 15 days after the yellow fever booster vaccination. These receptors all stem from a man between 18 and 35 years old who received the YFV17D yellow fever vaccine.

The chain combines TRBV6-1 with TRBJ1-2, with no clear D. Germline V gene data show CDR1 as MNHNS and CDR2 as SASEGT. Trimming took off 5 bases at V and 5 bases at J, with 9 bases between the two ends. The CDR3 is 12 residues long. In DNA form, the CDR3 reads TGTGCCAGCAGTAATAAGGGTTATGGCTACACCTTC. Encoded protein: CASSNKGYGYTF.

The CDR3 bases are TGTGCCAGCAGTTTAATAAGTGTGAACGAGAATTACTTC. Its translation: CASSLISVNENYF. The chain combines TRBV12-3 or TRBV12-4 with TRBJ2-7; D is unclear. The V end was cut by 2 bases, the J end by 13 bases, with 18 bases between. The CDR3 is 13 residues long.

The chain is built from TRBV3-1 and TRBJ2-3; D is unclear. The V end lost 1 base, the J end lost 4 bases, and 12 bases lay between the germline ends. The CDR3 has 15 residues. Germline CDR1 LGHDT, CDR2 YNNKEL (reference sequence). The DNA of the CDR3 is TGTGCCAGCAGCCAAGGGGTCGTGGTGGCAGATACGCAGTATTTT. Its translation is CASSQGVVVADTQYF.

V gene TRBV6-6 combines with J gene TRBJ2-7; D tentatively reads TRBD1 or TRBD2 (5 bases each). V gave up 0 bases and J gave up 2 bases, with 11 bases separating them. The germline V gene has CDR1 MNHNY and CDR2 SVGAGI (reference sequence). CDR3 length: 15 amino acids. CDR3 sequence (DNA): TGTGCCAGCAGTTACTCTAGTCAGGGACCCTACGAGCAGTACTTC. Its translation: CASSYSSQGPYEQYF.

This clonotype was counted between two and nine times. This rearrangement joins TRBV5-1 to TRBJ1-1; perhaps TRBD1 as D (5 bases). Germline-derived CDR1 and CDR2 are SGHRS and YFSETQ. CDR3 length equals 17 residues. V was cut by 0 bases and J by 6 bases, with 21 bases left in between. For the CDR3, the DNA is TGCGCCAGCAGCTTGGGAACAGGATTATTACCGAGCGCTGAAGCTTTCTTT. It translates to CASSLGTGLLPSAEAFF.

This clonotype was counted only a few times. The genes are TRBV5-1 and TRBJ1-2, with D unresolved. Between the trimmed V and J ends, which lost 0 bases and 4 bases, there was a span of 10 bases. The CDR3 consists of 14 residues. Germline assignment: CDR1 SGHRS and CDR2 YFSETQ. CDR3 sequence reads: CASSLGARAYGYTF. As DNA, the CDR3 is TGCGCCAGCAGCTTGGGGGCGCGGGCCTATGGCTACACCTTC.

There are a few counts of this clonotype. The chain has TRBV27 and TRBJ2-5; 8 nucleotides line up with TRBD2. The V segment lost 4 bases and the J segment 1 base; nucleotides outside the gene matches: 5. In germline, CDR1 is MNHEY, CDR2 SMNVEV (reference sequence). The CDR3 runs 15 residues. CDR3 sequence (DNA): TGTGCCAGCAGTTCCCGGACTAGCTCCCAAGAGACCCAGTACTTC. Translation gives CASSSRTSSQETQYF.

This clonotype showed up just a few times. The chain uses TRBV20-1 and TRBJ2-5; the D is unclear. Deletions cut 0 bases from V and 0 bases from J, with 8 bases between. This CDR3 has 14 residues. Germline CDR1 reads DFQATT; CDR2 reads SNEGSKA (reference sequence). The CDR3 coding sequence is TGCAGTGCTAGAGACAGGAGAGACCAAGAGACCCAGTACTTC. Amino acids: CSARDRRDQETQYF.

The chain combines TRBV6-4 with TRBJ1-5; D is uncertain. Germline lookup yields CDR1 MRHNA and CDR2 SNTAGT. The V end lost 7 bases, the J end lost 10 bases, and 11 bases lay between the germline ends. The CDR3 has 11 amino acids. The CDR3, as DNA: TGTGCCAGCACGACCGGGGTCCCCCAGCATTTT. This gives the protein CASTTGVPQHF.

This clonotype has more than one count but fewer than ten. The chain employs TRBV29-1 and TRBJ2-5; no definite D call. V lost 6 bases to trimming and J lost 0 bases, with 11 bases between them. Per the germline V gene, CDR1 is SQVTM and CDR2 is ANQGSEA. This CDR3 is 13 amino acids long. CDR3 nucleotides: TGCAGCGTCGAGGTGGAGAACCAAGAGACCCAGTACTTC. It is translated as CSVEVENQETQYF.

In its sample, this clonotype was seen many times. The V call is TRBV7-9, the J call TRBJ2-1, with a tentative D call TRBD2 (7 bases). CDR3 length equals 16 residues. Trimming pared 4 bases from V and 7 bases from J, leaving 20 bases between. The germline gives CDR1 SEHNR, CDR2 FQNEAQ (reference sequence). CDR3 DNA: TGTGCCAGCAGCTCGAGGGGGGGCCTCGGAGTTAATGAGCAGTTCTTC. Amino acid sequence: CASSSRGGLGVNEQFF.

This rearrangement joins TRBV15 to TRBJ2-5, with 8 bases aligning to TRBD1. After removal of 0 bases from V and 4 bases from J, the junction contained 7 bases not matched to a gene. Germline values: CDR1 LNHNV, CDR2 YYDKDF (reference sequence). The length of the CDR3 is 16 residues. For the CDR3, the DNA is TGTGCCACCAGCAGAGATGTTGCCGGGACAGGAGAGACCCAGTACTTC. It codes for CATSRDVAGTGETQYF.

The sample holds a few counts of this clonotype. V and J are TRBV12-3 or TRBV12-4 and TRBJ2-5; possible D gene TRBD1, 6 bases. The CDR3 is 15 amino acids. The V end was cut by 6 bases, the J end by 2 bases, with 16 bases between. CDR3 bases: TGTGCCAGCAGGCCTTCGACAGGAGGACAAGAGACCCAGTACTTC. Translated: CASRPSTGGQETQYF.

This clonotype was found a few times. At one of its ends the junction is not consistent with the germline gene, which may arise from a read error. J is TRBJ2-5 and V is TRBV7-9; 8 nucleotides match TRBD2. The germline CDR1 and CDR2 sequences are SEHNR and FQNEAQ (reference sequence). The CDR3 is made up of 12 amino acids. As DNA, the CDR3 is TGTGCCAGCAGCTTAGGCGAGAGCGGGGGTTTCTTC. It is translated as CASSLGESGGFF.

V usage is TRBV29-1 and J usage is TRBJ1-4; D gene uncertain. Trimming cost V 0 bases and J 8 bases, with 10 bases left between them. This CDR3 has 13 amino acids. Germline CDR1 is SQVTM and CDR2 is ANQGSEA. The CDR3 sequence is CSVEEGKEEKLFF. CDR3 bases: TGCAGCGTTGAAGAAGGGAAGGAGGAAAAACTGTTTTTT. Using reference TRBV29-1 and TRBJ1-4 for the parts outside the CDR3, the full variable domain is SAVISQKPSRDICQRGTSLTIQCQVDSQVTMMFWYRQQPGQSLTLIATANQGSEATYESGFVIDKFPISRPNLTFSTLTVSNMSPEDSSIYLCSVEEGKEEKLFFGSGTQLSVL.

This clonotype has ten or more counts. The chain joins TRBV5-5 to TRBJ2-7; possible D gene TRBD1, 6 bases. Trimming cost V 5 bases and J 2 bases, with 17 bases left between them. The CDR3 consists of 15 residues. Germline lookup yields CDR1 SGHKS and CDR2 YYEKEE (reference sequence). The CDR3 bases are TGTGCCAGCAGGCCGGGACACCACGGGACCTACGAGCAGTACGTC. Amino acid sequence: CASRPGHHGTYEQYV.

This clonotype was detected many times. The chain links TRBV6-5 to TRBJ1-3; D gene uncertain. V lost 0 bases to trimming and J lost 8 bases, with 11 bases between them. This CDR3 spans 14 amino acids. Germline values: CDR1 MNHEY, CDR2 SVGAGI. This CDR3 reads CASSYSEGSDTIYF. CDR3 coding DNA: TGTGCCAGCAGTTACTCGGAAGGGAGTGACACCATATATTTT.

This chain connects TRBV6-2 or TRBV6-3 to TRBJ2-7; tentatively, D is TRBD1 (5 bases). CDR3 size: 13 residues. V lost 6 bases, J lost 7 bases, and 16 bases lay in between. The germline CDR1 and CDR2 sequences are MNHEY and SVGEGT. CDR3 coding DNA: TGTGCCAGCAGATCCTTAGGGGCTCCGGAGCAGTACGTC. Amino acid sequence: CASRSLGAPEQYV.

The chain recombines TRBV20-1 with TRBJ1-5; perhaps TRBD1 as D (5 bases). The CDR3 is made up of 17 amino acids. The ends were cut back, 5 bases at V and 6 bases at J, with 26 bases in the middle. Germline assignment: CDR1 DFQATT and CDR2 SNEGSKA (reference sequence). DNA of the CDR3: TGCAGTGCTGGCCCCGATGGGGCAGGCCCTTTAAGTCAGCCCCAGCATTTT. Translated, it gives CSAGPDGAGPLSQPQHF.

The rearrangement uses TRBV19 and TRBJ1-1, with D hard to call. The CDR3 consists of 17 residues. V lost 3 bases, J lost 4 bases, and 21 bases lay in between. CDR1 LNHDA and CDR2 SQIVND come from the germline V gene (reference sequence). For the CDR3, the DNA is TGTGCCAGTAGTATCCCTCGGCGGGATGGCCCGGGCACTGAAGCTTTCTTT. Translating it yields CASSIPRRDGPGTEAFF.

V gene TRBV27 combines with J gene TRBJ1-2; maybe TRBD1 (6 bases). Germline V gene sequence: CDR1 MNHEY, CDR2 SMNVEV (reference sequence). This CDR3 spans 13 amino acids. Trimming shortened V by 4 bases and J by 7 bases, and 13 bases separated the two germline ends. Here the CDR3 reads CASSYRAHVGYTF. The CDR3, as DNA: TGTGCCAGCAGTTACAGGGCCCACGTTGGCTACACCTTC.

The chain couples TRBV5-6 to TRBJ1-2; no reliable D call. Germline V lookup: CDR1 SGHDT, CDR2 YYEEEE. V was shortened by 0 bases and J by 4 bases, with 7 bases between the two germline ends. The CDR3 has 13 amino acids. This CDR3 reads CASSLETIYGYTF. CDR3 DNA sequence: TGTGCCAGCAGCTTGGAAACTATCTATGGCTACACCTTC.

A few counts support this clonotype. The chain has TRBV7-9 and TRBJ1-5; D is possibly TRBD1 (5 bases). Germline values: CDR1 SEHNR, CDR2 FQNEAQ (reference sequence). This CDR3 region has 16 residues. Between the trimmed V and J ends, which lost 4 bases and 3 bases, there was a span of 16 bases. This CDR3 is CASSSGQYENNQPQHF. The CDR3 DNA is TGTGCCAGCAGCTCAGGACAATACGAGAACAATCAGCCCCAGCATTTT.

This clonotype was recorded a few times. V is TRBV4-1 and J is TRBJ1-4; D is perhaps TRBD1 (6 bases). With 5 bases removed from V and 7 bases from J, the gap between germline ends came to 14 bases. The CDR3 extends over 14 amino acids. Per germline, CDR1 MGHRA and CDR2 YSYEKL. CDR3 sequence: CASSGGGVVEKLFF. The DNA for the CDR3 is TGCGCCAGCAGCGGAGGGGGGGTGGTTGAAAAACTGTTTTTT.

The chain employs TRBV12-3 or TRBV12-4 and TRBJ2-1; unclear D gene. Trimming took 5 bases from V and 6 from J, leaving 8 bases between them. The CDR3 runs 12 residues. The CDR3 bases are TGTGCCAGCAGTCTAGAGTCCAATGAGCAGTTCTTC. It encodes CASSLESNEQFF.

This clonotype was observed a few times. The chain is built from TRBV7-6 and TRBJ2-3, with 7 bases aligning to TRBD2. After removal of 2 bases from V and 2 bases from J, the junction contained 10 bases not matched to a gene. This CDR3 comprises 17 residues. Per the germline V gene, CDR1 is SGHVS and CDR2 is FNYEAQ. CDR3 region: CASSLSGDGGNTDTQYF. CDR3 bases: TGTGCCAGCAGCTTATCCGGCGACGGGGGGAACACAGATACGCAGTATTTT.

This clonotype has only a few counts. V is TRBV7-9 and J is TRBJ2-3; maybe TRBD1 (6 bases). V shed 5 bases and J shed 8 bases, with 20 bases lying between them. Germline values: CDR1 SEHNR, CDR2 FQNEAQ (reference sequence). This CDR3 spans 15 amino acids. The CDR3 protein is CASSADGTPAGTQYF. CDR3 sequence (DNA): TGTGCCAGCAGCGCAGACGGGACACCTGCGGGTACGCAGTATTTT.

This clonotype turned up a few times. The chain links TRBV7-2 to TRBJ2-3; D unclear. Deletions cut 0 bases from V and 2 bases from J, with 6 bases between. This CDR3 is 14 amino acids long. The V gene's germline CDR1 is SGHTA and CDR2 FQGNSA. CDR3 region: CASSLAGITDTQYF. CDR3 sequence (DNA): TGTGCCAGCAGCTTAGCGGGGATCACAGATACGCAGTATTTT. The complete variable domain, with remaining parts taken from reference TRBV7-2 and TRBJ2-3, reads GAGVSQSPSNKVTEKGKDVELRCDPISGHTALYWYRQSLGQGLEFLIYFQGNSAPDKSGLPSDRFSAERTGGSVSTLTIQRTQQEDSAVYLCASSLAGITDTQYFGPGTRLTVL.